This T cell receptor (beta chain) was recovered during a study of metastatic and nonmetastatic thyroid tumors. Methods used by the authors: For papillary thyroid cancer, a distant-metastasis classifier was constructed from CDR3 differences observed across clinicopathological groups. MiXCR was used by TCRdb to re-call the PCR reads. TCRdb's processing, not the authors', yielded these V and J calls. The repertoire holds about 42,000 clones, about 12% seen once, with 9% in the top ten. This clone occurred a few times. All patients reached thyroid surgery having received no treatment beforehand. Germline V CDR1 and CDR2: LNHNV, YYDKDF (reference sequence). The ends were cut back, 2 bases at V and 4 bases at J, with 12 bases in the middle. This CDR3 spans 14 amino acids.

The V gene is TRBV15, the J gene TRBJ2-7, with D unresolved. This receptor was obtained from a male donor with papillary thyroid cancer or a benign thyroid nodule (not recorded which). Some clones in this sample may be carry-over from other donors' samples. Sequencing input: blood. DNA of the CDR3: TGTGCCACCAGCAGAAGGCACCAGACGTACGAGCAGTACTTC. Protein: CATSRRHQTYEQYF.